This passage covers 23 T cell receptor delta chains from one sample sequenced in a study of γδ T cells in repeated Plasmodium falciparum infection. Flow sorting of PBMC yielded separate Vgamma9/Vdelta2+ and Vdelta2-negative gammadelta T cell populations for bulk repertoire analysis. TCRdb re-processed the multiplex PCR reads using CATT. The sample has roughly 93,000 delta-chain clones; almost 1.5% are singletons. The sequenced sample consisted of gamma-delta T cells from blood. Receptor source: a pool of human donors (malaria-infected and uninfected, not separated).

Comments on this clone: The protein recorded in TCRdb matches a much larger clone and deviates from this DNA's translation at residue 12, suggesting a read error; the protein here is obtained by translating the DNA. V usage is TRDV1 and J usage is TRDJ1; 9 bases map to TRDD3. Germline CDR1 is TSWWSYY and CDR2 is QGS. CDR3 length: 20 amino acids. V lost 3 bases to trimming and J lost 0 bases; unmatched junction nucleotides: 17. CDR3 in amino acids: CALGEARRLGDLWYTDKLIF. CDR3 coding DNA: TGTGCTCTTGGGGAGGCTAGGAGGCTGGGGGATCTTTGGTACACCGATAAACTCATCTTT.

Points on this clone: The translation of this DNA and the TCRdb protein of a much larger clone differ at residue 15, probably owing to a read error; the protein shown here is translated from the DNA. The chain combines TRDV1 with TRDJ1; 7 bases map to TRDD3. The CDR3 extends over 23 amino acids. Germline V gives CDR1 TSWWSYY, CDR2 QGS. With 1 base clipped from V and 0 bases from J, the junction kept 26 bases outside the gene matches. The CDR3 region has the DNA TGTGCTCTTGGGGAACCCACGTTCTGGACTCAGGGGGATTTCCGACTCTACACCGATAAACTCATCTTT. This gives the protein CALGEPTFWTQGDFRLYTDKLIF.

This clone was seen only a few times. A much larger clone sits a single nucleotide away, making a read error possible. V is TRDV1 and J is TRDJ1; TRDD3 is a possible D gene (5 bases). The CDR3 has 15 residues. From germline, CDR1 is TSWWSYY and CDR2 QGS. CDR3 sequence: CSLGERECGSAKLIF. In DNA form, the CDR3 reads TGTTCTCTTGGGGAAAGGGAATGCGGATCCGCTAAACTCATCTTT.

This clone was recorded a few times. The protein given by TCRdb reflects a much larger clone and differs at residue 9 from this DNA's translation, likely from a read error; the protein shown is the DNA's translation. The chain links TRDV2 to TRDJ1, with D possibly being TRDD3 (5 bases). The CDR3 covers 17 residues. Germline CDR1 reads GEAIGNYY; CDR2 reads EKD. V dropped 2 bases and J dropped 0 bases, with 18 bases sitting between them. Here the CDR3 DNA reads TGTGCCTGTGACATGGTGGCTGGGAGAGTCCACACCGATAAACTCATCTTT. Protein sequence: CACDMVAGRVHTDKLIF.

This clone was counted between two and nine times. This likely came from a read error, as a far larger clone is one base away. This specimen includes other DNA sequences encoding the same CDR3. This chain links TRDV2 with TRDJ1; 9 nucleotides line up with TRDD3. CDR1 GEAIGNYY and CDR2 EKD come from the germline V gene. CDR3 length equals 15 residues. The CDR3 coding sequence is TGTGCCTGTGAGCCTCTGGGGGATTACACTGATAAACTCATCTTT. This sequence encodes CACEPLGDYTDKLIF.

This clone was picked up many times. Different DNA sequences within this sample yield the same CDR3. The chain employs TRDV1 and TRDJ1, with TRDD3 identical over 12 bases. J gave up 4 bases and V 5 bases, and 32 bases lay outside the gene matches. The CDR3 spans 24 residues. Germline V gene lookup returns CDR1 TSWWSYY and CDR2 QGS. The chain's CDR3 is CALGHTLPFLVLGDTFYRVDKLIF. The CDR3, as DNA: TGTGCTCTTGGGCACACACTCCCGTTTCTGGTCCTGGGGGATACGTTTTATAGGGTCGATAAACTCATCTTT.

The table lists this clone with a few counts. The TCRdb protein comes from a much larger clone and disagrees with this DNA's translation at residue 13, likely due to a read error; the protein given here is derived from the DNA. The chain employs TRDV1 and TRDJ1, with 9 nucleotides matching TRDD3. Since TCRdb gives no J gene, matching the DNA to germline was used here to assign it. The germline gives CDR1 TSWWSYY, CDR2 QGS. The CDR3 runs to 17 residues. The CDR3 bases are TGTGCTCTTGGGGACATCTCTGGGGGATTCCTCACCGGTAAACTCATCTTT. Protein sequence: CALGDISGGFLTGKLIF.

This clone occurred a few times. The protein TCRdb lists belongs to a much larger clone and differs from this DNA's translation at residue 11, which points to a read error; the protein shown is made from the DNA. The V gene is TRDV2, the J gene TRDJ1, with TRDD3 matching over 12 bases. The J gene, absent from TCRdb, was called here by matching the DNA to germline. CDR1 is GEAIGNYY, CDR2 EKD, per germline. The CDR3 loop spans 20 amino acids. V lost 0 bases, J lost 0 bases, and 13 bases stayed unmatched. The CDR3 bases are TGTGCCTGTGACACCGTTTCTGGGGGATACGAAGCCCCGTACACCGATAAACTCATCTTT. Translation gives CACDTVSGGYEAPYTDKLIF.

This clone was recorded a few times. The protein that TCRdb holds for this DNA derives from a much larger clone and differs from the translated DNA at residue 9, which likely indicates a read error; the protein shown here is translated from the DNA. The chain joins TRDV1 to TRDJ4, with 7 positions matching TRDD3. Because TCRdb records no J gene, it was assigned here through a match of the DNA to germline. This CDR3 comprises 19 residues. With V trimmed by 3 bases and J by 4 bases, 23 bases remained unmatched. Germline CDR1 and CDR2: TSWWSYY and QGS. The CDR3 bases are TGTGCTCTTGGGGAGGCCCTTAAGCCCTGGGGGTCCTATCGAGCACCCCTGATCTTT. Amino acid sequence: CALGEALKPWGSYRAPLIF.

On this clone: TCRdb's protein for this DNA is that of a much larger clone and differs from the translation at residue 6, likely a read error; the protein shown is the DNA translation. This CDR3 reads CACDTILGWDTRQMFF. The DNA for the CDR3 is TGTGCCTGTGACACCATACTGGGGTGGGACACCCGACAGATGTTTTTC. The genes are TRDV2 and TRDJ3; 7 nucleotides agree with TRDD3. The J gene was not available in TCRdb and was assigned here by matching the DNA to germline segments. With V trimmed by 0 bases and J by 4 bases, 2 bases remained unmatched. CDR1 and CDR2 (germline): GEAIGNYY, EKD. CDR3 length: 16 residues.

As regards this clone: This DNA's translation differs at residue 3 from TCRdb's protein, which comes from a much larger clone; a read error is likely, and the protein shown is translated from the DNA. The chain links TRDV1 to TRDJ1, with 8 positions matching TRDD3. TCRdb offers no J gene call, so here the DNA was matched to germline to obtain one. From germline, CDR1 is TSWWSYY and CDR2 QGS. The CDR3 runs 17 residues. The CDR3 nucleotides read TGTGCTCCTGGGGAAGTGGGTCGTGGGATACGGACCGATAAACTCATCTTT. Protein: CAPGEVGRGIRTDKLIF.

This clone was counted at least ten times. This likely traces to a read error, being one base from a far larger clone. Different DNA sequences within this sample yield the same CDR3. The chain combines TRDV1 with TRDJ1; TRDD3 is a possible D gene (6 bases). Germline V gives CDR1 TSWWSYY, CDR2 QGS. The CDR3 extends over 16 amino acids. The CDR3 DNA follows: TGCGCTCTTGGGGAACTAGGACACCGGGGGAGCGATAAACTCATCTTT. This translates into CALGELGHRGSDKLIF.

The chain links TRDV1 to TRDJ1, with a weak D call TRDD3 (8 bases). The J gene is absent in TCRdb and was assigned here via DNA matching to germline. The germline CDR1 and CDR2 sequences are TSWWSYY and QGS. The length of the CDR3 is 27 residues. V lost 0 bases, J lost 2 bases, and 46 bases lay in between. Written as DNA, the CDR3 is TGTGCTCTTGGGGAACTTACGGACGGCACCGTGGTCTTCCTAAGAGGGATACGCGAAGGTTGGACCGATAAACTCATCTTT. Amino acids: CALGELTDGTVVFLRGIREGWTDKLIF.

With respect to this clone: A far larger clone is a single base away, which makes a read error likely. Within the sample, other DNA sequences also encode this same CDR3. The V call is TRDV3, the J call TRDJ1; 8 bases are a match to TRDD3. No J segment appears in TCRdb, so it was assigned here by matching the sequence to germline. There are 22 residues in the CDR3. Germline trimming cut 2 bases from V and 0 bases from J; bases unmatched to any gene: 29. Germline loops: CDR1 TVYSNPD, CDR2 GDNSRS (reference sequence). Written as DNA, the CDR3 is TGTGCCTTTTATCCAGTCCCCTCACTAAAAAGGGGATACCTCAGCTACACCGATAAACTCATCTTT. Translation: CAFYPVPSLKRGYLSYTDKLIF.

This clone was counted a few times. The protein that TCRdb holds for this DNA derives from a much larger clone and differs from the translated DNA at residue 17, which likely indicates a read error; the protein shown here is translated from the DNA. The chain employs TRDV2 and TRDJ1, with 13 nucleotides matching TRDD3. Germline V lookup: CDR1 GEAIGNYY, CDR2 EKD. The CDR3 loop spans 18 amino acids. DNA of the CDR3: TGTGCCTGTGACACCTTACTGGGGGATACGATGAGCACCGATAAACTCACCTTT. Translated, it gives CACDTLLGDTMSTDKLTF.

There are many counts of this clone. TCRdb pairs this DNA with a much larger clone's protein that differs at residue 15, likely a read error; the protein shown was translated from the DNA. This chain uses TRDV2 with TRDJ1; 10 bases align to TRDD3. The J gene is absent in TCRdb and was assigned here via DNA matching to germline. The germline V gene has CDR1 GEAIGNYY and CDR2 EKD. CDR3 length equals 18 residues. The CDR3: CACDPLTGGSPDTDRLIF. The CDR3, as DNA: TGTGCCTGTGACCCCCTTACTGGGGGATCCCCCGACACCGATAGACTCATCTTT.

As for this clone: A much larger clone differs from this one at a single base, so this may be a read error. CDR3 sequence reads: CACEGLTATPYTDKLIF. CDR3 in DNA: TGTGCCTGTGAGGGCCTTACCGCAACTCCTTACACCGATAAACTCATCTTT. The J gene is TRDJ1, the V gene TRDV2; D gene ambiguous. Germline matching of the DNA provided the J gene here, since TCRdb leaves it blank. Trimming shortened V by 4 bases and J by 0 bases, and 20 bases separated the two germline ends. Germline values: CDR1 GEAIGNYY, CDR2 EKD. The CDR3 runs 17 residues.

Notes on this clone: Being one base from a much bigger clone, this may be a read error. The chain employs TRDV1 and TRDJ1; 10 bases are a match to TRDD3. The J gene was not available in TCRdb and was assigned here by matching the DNA to germline segments. Per germline, CDR1 TSWWSYY and CDR2 QGS. The CDR3 is made up of 17 amino acids. Written as DNA, the CDR3 is TGTGCTCTAGGGGAACGTGGGGACTGGGGGATGTTCGATAAACTCATCTTT. Protein product: CALGERGDWGMFDKLIF.

Points on this clone: TCRdb records a much larger clone's protein for this DNA, with a difference at residue 6 that likely arises from a read error; the protein given is the translation of the DNA. The chain combines TRDV1 with TRDJ1, with 9 positions matching TRDD3. CDR1 is TSWWSYY and CDR2 is QGS in the germline V gene. The length of the CDR3 is 19 residues. V shed 1 base, J shed 0 bases, and the junction held 12 bases outside the gene matches. The CDR3 region has the DNA TGTGCTCTTGGGGAACATTGCCTAGGGGATACGAAGGACACCGATAAACTCATCTTT. Its protein product is CALGEHCLGDTKDTDKLIF.

This clone was seen only a few times. The protein given by TCRdb reflects a much larger clone and differs at residue 4 from this DNA's translation, likely from a read error; the protein shown is the DNA's translation. The V call is TRDV2, the J call TRDJ1; 11 positions match TRDD3. Germline V gene data show CDR1 as GEAIGNYY and CDR2 as EKD. The CDR3 runs 15 residues. V lost 5 bases, J lost 6 bases, and 10 bases stayed unmatched. The CDR3 DNA reads TGTGCCTGTGCCATCTGCGCACTGGGGGATAATAAACTCATCTTT. Translation: CACAICALGDNKLIF.

For this clone: This DNA's translation and the protein TCRdb lists, from a much larger clone, do not match at residue 3, likely due to a read error; the protein shown is translated from the DNA. V is TRDV1 and J is TRDJ1; maybe TRDD3 (6 bases). As TCRdb names no J gene, one was assigned here on the basis of a DNA match to germline. The V gene's germline CDR1 is TSWWSYY and CDR2 QGS. This CDR3 is built from 20 residues. This CDR3 is CAPGEPANVLHILGPDKLIF. The CDR3 region has the DNA TGTGCTCCTGGGGAACCAGCTAACGTCCTCCACATACTGGGTCCCGATAAACTCATCTTT.

Ten or more counts support this clone. The genes are TRDV3 and TRDJ1, with TRDD2 matching 7 bases. J gave up 4 bases and V 0 bases, and 11 bases lay outside the gene matches. The germline V gene has CDR1 TVYSNPD and CDR2 GDNSRS (reference sequence). The CDR3 has 15 amino acids. The CDR3 protein is CAFSSYYPTDDKLIF. As DNA, the CDR3 is TGTGCCTTTAGTTCCTACTATCCGACAGACGATAAACTCATCTTT.

This clone was found many times. J is TRDJ1 and V is TRDV1; D may be TRDD2 (6 bases). The germline V gene encodes CDR1 TSWWSYY and CDR2 QGS. Trimming stripped 0 bases from V and 0 bases from J, with 26 bases between. The CDR3 covers 21 residues. The CDR3 reads CALGELFLGKGDLLYTDKLIF. As DNA, the CDR3 is TGTGCTCTTGGGGAACTGTTCCTAGGGAAGGGAGACTTGCTGTACACCGATAAACTCATCTTT.